The clone carrying this T cell receptor (beta chain) occurred a few times. RNA totalling about 0.45 to 1 ug underwent reverse transcription with random hexamers. Amplification of TCR beta CDR3 spanned 54 Vbeta and 13 Jbeta via immunoSEQ multiplex PCR. TCRdb reprocessed the immunoSEQ multiplex PCR reads via MiXCR and lists one record per CDR3 protein. Among about 300,000 distinct CDR3 sequences listed, 75% to 85% were seen once. This CDR3 region has 12 residues. This record belongs to a study of CD8 T cells in Susac syndrome. TCR beta from blood CD8+ and CD4+ T cells was sequenced. Sequenced input: CD8+ T cells from PBMCs. The V and J genes are TRBV21-1 and TRBJ1-1. TRBV21-1 is given as a pseudogene. This receptor was identified in a human donor with multiple sclerosis. CDR3 DNA: TGTGCCACTTTACGTGGGAACACTGAAGCTTTCTTT. It codes for CATLRGNTEAFF.